The present TCR beta chain was sequenced within a study of beta chain features in type 1 diabetes. The CDR3 totals 13 residues. The germline V and J ends were trimmed by 4 bases and 5 bases, with 11 bases remaining between them. Germline V CDR1 and CDR2: SGHAT, FQNNGV. This clone appeared a few times. Its matching antigen is unknown. Sequencing targeted expressed TCRB transcripts, as all isolated RNA had been reverse transcribed. Using immunoSEQ multiplex PCR, the repertoire was profiled, and TCRdb retains in-frame clones only, with some absent. This repertoire shows hundreds of thousands of clones, approximately 10% found once; its top ten account for 0.017%. Overall study results and limits: All four CD4+ subsets from Type 1 diabetes patients carried moderately but significantly shorter TCRB CDR3s.

Material: naive CD4+ T cells from blood. This sequence originates from a man under 40 with type 1 diabetes. The genes are TRBV11-2 and TRBJ1-1; D might be TRBD1 (5 bases). The DNA for the CDR3 is TGTGCCAGCAGCTACCAAGGGGCTACTGAAGCTTTCTTT. Its protein is CASSYQGATEAFF.